The 29 T cell receptor beta chains below come from one sample, sequenced in a study of naive and memory T cell subsets (dated by TCRdb to the late 2010s). The library was produced with UMI-ligation and nested PCR. The run used an Illumina MiSeq. An equimolar mix of two oligonucleotides covering both TRBC1 and TRBC2 was used as the beta constant-region primer. TCRdb trimmed public reads at Q25 via fastp, called clones via MiXCR and kept in-frame beta chains. Rows are unified per CDR3 protein, each entry keeping the most common DNA and genes. The sample table contains around 160,000 distinct CDR3 sequences; only one count was recorded for over 15% of them. The biggest ten clones account for 0.14% of the sample. Sequencing was done on a sample of naive CD4+ T cells from blood. The cell subset or site label corresponds to: naive T cells, CD45RA high CD27+. These receptors were obtained from a human donor in good health.

This clonotype was counted a few times. This sequence joins TRBV5-1 and TRBJ2-7; D not resolved. The CDR3 length is 15 residues. V shed 1 base and J shed 5 bases, with 16 bases lying between them. The germline V gene has CDR1 SGHRS and CDR2 YFSETQ. CDR3 nucleotides: TGCGCCAGCAGCTTGATTAGCCCGAGTCTCAACGAGCAGTACTTC. Protein sequence: CASSLISPSLNEQYF.

The chain carries TRBV12-3 or TRBV12-4 and TRBJ1-2; the D is unclear. This CDR3 is built from 13 residues. Trimming stripped 3 bases from V and 2 bases from J, with 7 bases between. In DNA form, the CDR3 reads TGTGCCAGCAGTTTTAAACAGAACTATGGCTACACCTTC. It specifies CASSFKQNYGYTF.

This clonotype turned up a few times. The V and J genes are TRBV7-2 and TRBJ1-2; possibly TRBD1 for D (5 bases). The V end lost 5 bases, the J end lost 7 bases, and 14 bases lay between the germline ends. Germline V lookup: CDR1 SGHTA, CDR2 FQGNSA. The CDR3 has 13 amino acids. The CDR3 region has the DNA TGTGCCAGCAGCCCCGACAGTGGGGTTGGCTACACCTTC. Encoded protein: CASSPDSGVGYTF.

This clonotype was observed a few times. The chain combines TRBV6-5 with TRBJ2-5; 8 bases match TRBD1. Trimming cost V 6 bases and J 5 bases; bases outside gene matches: 2. This CDR3 is 12 amino acids long. Germline V CDR1 and CDR2: MNHEY, SVGAGI. CDR3 in amino acids: CASSRQGETQYF. CDR3 in DNA: TGTGCCAGCAGCCGACAGGGGGAGACCCAGTACTTC.

V usage is TRBV5-4 and J usage is TRBJ2-2; perhaps TRBD1 as D (6 bases). Germline CDR1 SGHNT, CDR2 YYREEE (reference sequence). The germline V and J ends were trimmed by 0 bases and 7 bases, with 10 bases remaining between them. This CDR3 is 14 amino acids long. CDR3 amino acids: CASSLDQGYGELFF. The CDR3 DNA is TGTGCCAGCAGCTTGGATCAGGGGTACGGGGAGCTGTTTTTT.

The chain has TRBV7-2 and TRBJ1-3; D possibly corresponds to TRBD1 (5 bases). Germline lookup yields CDR1 SGHTA and CDR2 FQGNSA. Deletions cut 4 bases from V and 4 bases from J, with 8 bases between. This CDR3 region has 13 residues. CDR3 DNA: TGTGCCAGCAGCTGGGACGGAGGAAACACCATATATTTT. This codes for CASSWDGGNTIYF.

This clonotype has more than one count but fewer than ten. The rearrangement uses TRBV15 and TRBJ2-1, with 7 nucleotides matching TRBD2. After removal of 0 bases from V and 8 bases from J, the junction contained 10 bases not matched to a gene. The V gene's germline CDR1 is LNHNV and CDR2 YYDKDF (reference sequence). The CDR3 loop spans 16 amino acids. This CDR3 is CATSRDGLADLDEQFF. The CDR3 coding sequence is TGTGCCACCAGCAGAGATGGGCTAGCGGATTTGGATGAGCAGTTCTTC.

The chain links TRBV7-2 to TRBJ2-7; the D gene is possibly TRBD2 (5 bases). The germline V gene encodes CDR1 SGHTA and CDR2 FQGNSA. The germline V and J ends were trimmed by 1 base and 3 bases, with 13 bases remaining between them. The CDR3 length is 15 residues. Here the CDR3 reads CASSLDPGGYYEQYF. CDR3 sequence (DNA): TGTGCCAGCAGCTTAGACCCTGGAGGATACTACGAGCAGTACTTC.

This clonotype was recorded many times. The V and J genes are TRBV2 and TRBJ2-2; 7 bases map to TRBD1. J gave up 0 bases and V 10 bases, and 8 bases lay outside the gene matches. The CDR3 contains 15 residues. Germline values: CDR1 SNHLY, CDR2 FYNNEI. CDR3 amino acids: CATQLDRANTGELFF. DNA of the CDR3: TGTGCCACCCAACTCGACAGGGCGAACACCGGGGAGCTGTTTTTT.

V usage is TRBV27 and J usage is TRBJ1-4, with D unclear. The CDR3 totals 13 residues. Germline V gene sequence: CDR1 MNHEY, CDR2 SMNVEV (reference sequence). V lost 0 bases to trimming and J lost 11 bases, with 10 bases between them. The CDR3 DNA is TGTGCCAGCAGTTTATCCCATCCGGATAAACTGTTTTTT. Its protein is CASSLSHPDKLFF.

This clonotype turned up a few times. V gene TRBV7-2 combines with J gene TRBJ1-2; D might be TRBD1 (6 bases). Germline CDR1 SGHTA, CDR2 FQGNSA. CDR3 length equals 15 residues. Between the trimmed V and J ends, which lost 1 base and 4 bases, there was a span of 13 bases. The CDR3 sequence: CASSLGLQGLYGYTF. The CDR3, as DNA: TGTGCCAGCAGCTTAGGGTTGCAGGGGCTCTATGGCTACACCTTC.

The rearrangement links TRBV6-5 to TRBJ1-6, with a weak D call TRBD1 (6 bases). This CDR3 has 14 residues. The V end was cut by 7 bases, the J end by 6 bases, with 13 bases between. The germline V gene has CDR1 MNHEY and CDR2 SVGAGI. CDR3 sequence (DNA): TGTGCCAGCACCCGAGGACAGCCTAATTCACCCCTCCACTTT. Residues: CASTRGQPNSPLHF.

The chain couples TRBV6-4 to TRBJ2-5, with D perhaps matching TRBD2 (6 bases). This CDR3 region has 13 residues. The germline gives CDR1 MRHNA, CDR2 SNTAGT. Between the trimmed V and J ends, which lost 4 bases and 2 bases, there was a span of 8 bases. CDR3 protein: CASSAGVQETQYF. DNA of the CDR3: TGTGCCAGCAGTGCGGGAGTACAAGAGACCCAGTACTTC.

The chain carries TRBV2 and TRBJ2-1, with 8 bases matching TRBD2. The CDR3 totals 18 residues. V was clipped by 5 bases and J by 5 bases; unmatched bases: 17. CDR1 is SNHLY and CDR2 is FYNNEI in the germline V gene. The DNA of the CDR3 is TGTGCCAGCAGTTCTGACTTTGGGGGTAGCGGGAACCACAATGAGCAGTTCTTC. It yields the protein CASSSDFGGSGNHNEQFF.

The rearrangement joins TRBV19 to TRBJ2-1; 7 positions agree with TRBD1. Germline V gene data show CDR1 as LNHDA and CDR2 as SQIVND (reference sequence). CDR3 length equals 14 residues. V shed 5 bases and J 7 bases; nucleotides not matched to a gene: 8. The CDR3 nucleotides read TGTGCCAGTAGTTCCCGACAGGGCAAAAATGAGCAGTTCTTC. Its translation: CASSSRQGKNEQFF.

J is TRBJ2-3 and V is TRBV2, with a possible D match to TRBD2 (5 bases). CDR3 size: 15 residues. The V gene lost 4 bases and the J gene lost 1 base, with 12 bases spanning the gap. CDR1 SNHLY and CDR2 FYNNEI come from the germline V gene. CDR3 residues: CASSAEAVGTDTQYF. The CDR3 coding sequence is TGTGCCAGCAGTGCGGAAGCGGTGGGCACAGATACGCAGTATTTT.

CDR3 DNA sequence: TGTGCCAGCTCACTCCCGGGGAGCCACGAGCAGTACTTC. This sequence encodes CASSLPGSHEQYF. This chain links TRBV18 with TRBJ2-7, with D perhaps matching TRBD2 (5 bases). The V gene lost 4 bases and the J gene lost 5 bases, with 12 bases spanning the gap. This CDR3 region has 13 residues. Germline V gene data show CDR1 as KGHSH and CDR2 as LQKENI. The complete variable domain, with remaining parts taken from reference TRBV18 and TRBJ2-7, reads NAGVMQNPRHLVRRRGQEARLRCSPMKGHSHVYWYRQLPEEGLKFMVYLQKENIIDESGMPKERFSAEFPKEGPSILRIQQVVRGDSAAYFCASSLPGSHEQYFGPGTRLTVT.

Only a few counts were recorded for this clonotype. The V and J genes are TRBV6-1 and TRBJ2-5; possible D gene TRBD1, 5 bases. This CDR3 has 14 residues. The V and J ends lost 7 bases and 0 bases respectively, with 12 bases between them. From germline, CDR1 is MNHNS and CDR2 SASEGT. CDR3 in amino acids: CASIRKGHQETQYF. CDR3 in DNA: TGTGCCAGCATCAGAAAGGGGCACCAAGAGACCCAGTACTTC.

The rearrangement links TRBV6-2 or TRBV6-3 to TRBJ1-2, with 11 bases lining up with TRBD1. After removal of 4 bases from V and 5 bases from J, the junction contained 6 bases not matched to a gene. There are 15 residues in the CDR3. Germline CDR1 reads MNHEY; CDR2 reads SVGEGT. CDR3 sequence reads: CASSLPGQGAYGYTF. CDR3 sequence (DNA): TGTGCCAGCAGTTTACCCGGACAGGGGGCGTATGGCTACACCTTC.

The chain uses TRBV6-2 or TRBV6-3 and TRBJ2-3; 8 bases map to TRBD1. Trimming took 6 bases from V and 5 from J; bases not matched to a gene: 10. The CDR3 is 15 residues long. Germline V CDR1 and CDR2: MNHEY, SVGEGT. The DNA of the CDR3 is TGTGCCAGCAGCGACAGGGGCCTTGGGTTAGATACGCAGTATTTT. This translates into CASSDRGLGLDTQYF.

The rearrangement joins TRBV6-1 to TRBJ1-5; D not certain. The CDR3 contains 13 residues. Germline lookup yields CDR1 MNHNS and CDR2 SASEGT. The V end lost 10 bases, the J end lost 4 bases, and 14 bases lay between the germline ends. CDR3 nucleotide sequence: TGTGCCACCGAATCACGCGGGAATCAGCCCCAGCATTTT. It yields the protein CATESRGNQPQHF.

This clonotype occurred a few times. The chain employs TRBV30 and TRBJ2-2, with TRBD2 matching 7 bases. V trimming: 2 bases; J trimming: 0 bases; junction bases outside the gene matches: 9. There are 17 residues in the CDR3. Germline-derived CDR1 and CDR2 are GTSNPN and SVGIG (reference sequence). CDR3 loop: CAWSPLRTRTNTGELFF. In DNA, the CDR3 is TGTGCCTGGAGTCCCCTTCGGACTAGGACGAACACCGGGGAGCTGTTTTTT.

This clonotype was observed many times. The chain has TRBV3-1 and TRBJ1-1; D is uncertain. The V gene lost 1 base and the J gene lost 1 base, with 4 bases spanning the gap. The CDR3 is 13 amino acids. CDR1 and CDR2 (germline): LGHDT, YNNKEL (reference sequence). CDR3 protein: CASSQVENTEAFF. CDR3 DNA sequence: TGTGCCAGCAGCCAAGTCGAGAACACTGAAGCTTTCTTT.

The J gene is TRBJ2-7, the V gene TRBV20-1; 12 nucleotides line up with TRBD2. In germline, CDR1 is DFQATT, CDR2 SNEGSKA (reference sequence). J gave up 4 bases and V 5 bases, and 9 bases lay outside the gene matches. The length of the CDR3 is 15 residues. This CDR3 reads CSASETSGRSYEQYF. CDR3 DNA: TGCAGTGCTTCCGAGACTAGCGGGAGATCGTACGAGCAGTACTTC.

V and J are TRBV20-1 and TRBJ2-6, with 7 bases aligning to TRBD2. The CDR3 spans 15 residues. The ends lost 5 bases at V and 1 base at J; junction bases unmatched: 5. Germline V gives CDR1 DFQATT, CDR2 SNEGSKA (reference sequence). The CDR3 nucleotides are TGCAGTGCTGGGGAGGGGAGTTCTGGGGCCAACGTCCTGACTTTC. It yields the protein CSAGEGSSGANVLTF.

The sample holds a few counts of this clonotype. J is TRBJ2-1 and V is TRBV28; 7 nucleotides align to TRBD1. Germline-derived CDR1 and CDR2 are MDHEN and SYDVKM. This CDR3 is built from 14 residues. Trimming cost V 6 bases and J 5 bases; bases outside gene matches: 7. The CDR3 DNA is TGTGCCAGCAGAAGATCAGACAGGGACAATGAGCAGTTCTTC. It yields the protein CASRRSDRDNEQFF.

This clonotype was detected only a few times. The chain joins TRBV7-2 to TRBJ2-6; D is ambiguous. Germline CDR1 SGHTA, CDR2 FQGNSA. Trimming shortened V by 4 bases and J by 4 bases, and 17 bases separated the two germline ends. The CDR3 is 17 amino acids. The CDR3 loop is CASSSSTRWSGANVLTF. The CDR3 DNA reads as TGTGCCAGCAGCTCTTCGACTCGGTGGTCCGGGGCCAACGTCCTGACTTTC.

This chain links TRBV3-1 with TRBJ1-1; D remains ambiguous. From germline, CDR1 is LGHDT and CDR2 YNNKEL (reference sequence). This CDR3 comprises 16 residues. V was shortened by 3 bases and J by 0 bases, with 14 bases between the two germline ends. For the CDR3, the DNA is TGTGCCAGCAGCCACGATCCCATGGGGTTGAACACTGAAGCTTTCTTT. Residues: CASSHDPMGLNTEAFF.

Many counts were recorded for this clonotype. V gene TRBV3-1 combines with J gene TRBJ2-7; TRBD2 aligns across 7 bases. Losses at the gene ends were 6 bases for V and 3 bases for J; bases not matched to a gene: 5. The V gene's germline CDR1 is LGHDT and CDR2 YNNKEL (reference sequence). CDR3 size: 13 residues. The CDR3 DNA follows: TGTGCCAGCAGTCGTACTAGCGACTACGAGCAGTACTTC. Amino acids: CASSRTSDYEQYF.